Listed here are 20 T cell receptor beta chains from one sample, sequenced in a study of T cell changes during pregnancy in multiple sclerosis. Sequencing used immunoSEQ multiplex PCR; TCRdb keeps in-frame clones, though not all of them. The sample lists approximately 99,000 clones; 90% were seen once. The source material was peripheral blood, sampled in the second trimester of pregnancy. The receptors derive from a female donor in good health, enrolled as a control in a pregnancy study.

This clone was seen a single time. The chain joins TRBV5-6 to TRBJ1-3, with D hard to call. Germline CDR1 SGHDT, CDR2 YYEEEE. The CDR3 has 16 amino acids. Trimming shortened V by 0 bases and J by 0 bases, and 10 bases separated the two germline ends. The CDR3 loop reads CASSLARQLSGNTIYF. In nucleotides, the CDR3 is TGTGCCAGCAGCTTGGCTCGACAACTCTCTGGAAACACCATATATTTT.

Here the CDR3 reads CASSTLAGGLETQYF. The DNA of the CDR3 is TGTGCCAGCAGCACCCTAGCGGGGGGGCTGGAGACCCAGTACTTC. The rearrangement joins TRBV7-9 to TRBJ2-5; 12 positions match TRBD2. This CDR3 is 15 amino acids long. The germline gives CDR1 SEHNR, CDR2 FQNEAQ (reference sequence). The V gene end was trimmed by 5 bases and the J gene end by 5 bases; junction bases not matched to a gene: 6. Together with reference TRBV7-9 and TRBJ2-5, the CDR3 gives the full variable domain: DTGVSQNPRHKITKRGQNVTFRCDPISEHNRLYWYRQTLGQGPEFLTYFQNEAQLEKSRLLSDRFSAERPKGSFSTLEIQRTEQGDSAMYLCASSTLAGGLETQYFGPGTRLLVL.

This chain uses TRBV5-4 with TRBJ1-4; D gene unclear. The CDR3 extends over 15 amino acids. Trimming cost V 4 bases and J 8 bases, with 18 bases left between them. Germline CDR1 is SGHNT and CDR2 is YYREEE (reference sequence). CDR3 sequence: CASSIGSSRREKLFF. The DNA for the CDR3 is TGTGCCAGCAGCATAGGCTCATCACGGAGGGAAAAACTGTTTTTT.

The CDR3, as DNA: TGTGCCAGCAGCTTCAGGGGGACTAGTCAACCCTACGAGCAGTACTTC. Amino acids: CASSFRGTSQPYEQYF. The gene calls are TRBV11-3 and TRBJ2-7, with D possibly being TRBD2 (8 bases). Germline CDR1 SGHNT, CDR2 YENEEA. Trimming removed 3 bases at V and 2 bases at J, with 17 bases between. CDR3 length equals 16 residues.

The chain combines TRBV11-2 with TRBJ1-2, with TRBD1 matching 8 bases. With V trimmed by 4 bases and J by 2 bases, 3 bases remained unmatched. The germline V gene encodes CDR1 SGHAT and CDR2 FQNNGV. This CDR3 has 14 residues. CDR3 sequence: CASSSGQGNYGYTF. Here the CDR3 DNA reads TGTGCCAGCAGCTCTGGACAGGGAAACTATGGCTACACCTTC.

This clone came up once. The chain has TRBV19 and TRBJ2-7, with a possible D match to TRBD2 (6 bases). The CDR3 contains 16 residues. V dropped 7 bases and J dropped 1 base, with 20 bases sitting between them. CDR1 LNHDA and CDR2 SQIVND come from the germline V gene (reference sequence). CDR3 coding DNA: TGTGCCAGTAAAGAATCGGCCAGGACTATTTCCTACGAGCAGTACTTC. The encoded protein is CASKESARTISYEQYF.

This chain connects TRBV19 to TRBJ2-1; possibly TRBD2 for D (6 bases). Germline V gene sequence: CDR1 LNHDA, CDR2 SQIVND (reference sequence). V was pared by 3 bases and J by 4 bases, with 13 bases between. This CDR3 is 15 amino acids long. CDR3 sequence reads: CASSMDGDLYNEQFF. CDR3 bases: TGTGCCAGTAGTATGGATGGGGACTTATACAATGAGCAGTTCTTC.

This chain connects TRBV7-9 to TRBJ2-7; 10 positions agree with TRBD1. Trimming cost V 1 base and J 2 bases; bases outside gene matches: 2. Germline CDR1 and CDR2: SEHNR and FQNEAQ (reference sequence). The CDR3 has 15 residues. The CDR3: CASSLGGTGAYEQYF. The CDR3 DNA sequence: TGTGCCAGCAGCTTAGGCGGGACAGGGGCCTACGAGCAGTACTTC.

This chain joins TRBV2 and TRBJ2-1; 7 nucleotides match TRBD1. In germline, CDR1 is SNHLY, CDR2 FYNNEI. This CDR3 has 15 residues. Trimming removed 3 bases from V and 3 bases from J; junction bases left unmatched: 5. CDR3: CASSDDGTDYNEQFF. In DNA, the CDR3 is TGTGCCAGCAGTGACGACGGGACAGACTACAATGAGCAGTTCTTC.

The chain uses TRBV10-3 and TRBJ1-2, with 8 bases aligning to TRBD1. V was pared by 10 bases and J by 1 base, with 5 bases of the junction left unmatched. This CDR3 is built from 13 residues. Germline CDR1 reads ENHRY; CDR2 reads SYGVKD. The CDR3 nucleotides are TGTGCCACCCGGGACAGGCGTAACTATGGCTACACCTTC. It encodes CATRDRRNYGYTF.

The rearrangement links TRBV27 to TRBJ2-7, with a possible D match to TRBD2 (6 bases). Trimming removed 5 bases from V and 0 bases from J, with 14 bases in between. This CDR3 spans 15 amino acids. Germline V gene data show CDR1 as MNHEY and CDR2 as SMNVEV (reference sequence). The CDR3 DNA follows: TGTGCCAGCAGTACTCCTAGCGAATTCTCCTACGAGCAGTACTTC. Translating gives CASSTPSEFSYEQYF.

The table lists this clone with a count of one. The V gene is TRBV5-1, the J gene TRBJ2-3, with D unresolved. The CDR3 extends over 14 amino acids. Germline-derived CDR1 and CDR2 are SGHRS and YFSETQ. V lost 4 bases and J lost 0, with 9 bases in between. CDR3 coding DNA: TGCGCCAGCAGCCTCCCCGGTAGCACAGATACGCAGTATTTT. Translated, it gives CASSLPGSTDTQYF.

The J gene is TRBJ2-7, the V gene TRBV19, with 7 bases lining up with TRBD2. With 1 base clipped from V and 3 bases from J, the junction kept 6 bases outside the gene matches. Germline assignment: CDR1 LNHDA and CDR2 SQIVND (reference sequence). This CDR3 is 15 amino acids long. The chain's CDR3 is CASSIVQRGFYEQYF. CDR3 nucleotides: TGTGCCAGTAGTATAGTCCAGCGGGGTTTCTACGAGCAGTACTTC.

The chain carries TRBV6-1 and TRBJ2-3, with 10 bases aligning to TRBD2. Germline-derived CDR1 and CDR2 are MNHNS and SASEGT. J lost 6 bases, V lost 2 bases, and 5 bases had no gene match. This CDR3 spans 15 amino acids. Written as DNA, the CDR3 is TGTGCCAGCAGTGAAATAGCGGGGGGTCGGGATACGCAGTATTTT. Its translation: CASSEIAGGRDTQYF.

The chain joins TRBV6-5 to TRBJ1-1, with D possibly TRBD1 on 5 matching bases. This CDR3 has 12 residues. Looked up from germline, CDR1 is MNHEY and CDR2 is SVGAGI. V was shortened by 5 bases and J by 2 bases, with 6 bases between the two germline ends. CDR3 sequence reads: CASSRGNTEAFF. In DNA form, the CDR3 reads TGTGCCAGCAGTAGGGGAAACACTGAAGCTTTCTTT.

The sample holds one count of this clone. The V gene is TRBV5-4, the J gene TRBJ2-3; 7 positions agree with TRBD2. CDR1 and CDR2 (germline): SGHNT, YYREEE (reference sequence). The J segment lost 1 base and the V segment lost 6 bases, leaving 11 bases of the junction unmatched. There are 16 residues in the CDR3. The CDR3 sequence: CASTPRGGSGTDTQYF. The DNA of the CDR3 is TGTGCCAGCACCCCCCGGGGCGGGAGCGGCACAGATACGCAGTATTTT.

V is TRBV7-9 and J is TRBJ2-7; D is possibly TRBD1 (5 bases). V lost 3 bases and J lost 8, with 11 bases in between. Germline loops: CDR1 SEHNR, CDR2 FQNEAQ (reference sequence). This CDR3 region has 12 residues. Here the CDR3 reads CASSFPDTQQYF. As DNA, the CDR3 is TGTGCCAGCAGCTTCCCGGACACTCAGCAGTACTTC. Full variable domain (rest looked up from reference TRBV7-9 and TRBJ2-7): DTGVSQNPRHKITKRGQNVTFRCDPISEHNRLYWYRQTLGQGPEFLTYFQNEAQLEKSRLLSDRFSAERPKGSFSTLEIQRTEQGDSAMYLCASSFPDTQQYFGPGTRLTVT.

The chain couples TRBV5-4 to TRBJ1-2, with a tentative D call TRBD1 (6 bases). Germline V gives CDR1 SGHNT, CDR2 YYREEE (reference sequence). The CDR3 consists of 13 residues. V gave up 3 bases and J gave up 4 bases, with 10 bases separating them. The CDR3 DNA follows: TGTGCCAGCAGCTCGGACAGCCTCTATGGCTACACCTTC. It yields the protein CASSSDSLYGYTF.

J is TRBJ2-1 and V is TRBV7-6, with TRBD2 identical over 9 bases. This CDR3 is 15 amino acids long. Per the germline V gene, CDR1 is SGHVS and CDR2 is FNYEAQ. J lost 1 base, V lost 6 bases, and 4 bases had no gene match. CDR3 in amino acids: CASSLSGGSYNEQFF. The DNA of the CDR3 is TGTGCCAGCAGTCTAAGCGGGGGGTCCTACAATGAGCAGTTCTTC.

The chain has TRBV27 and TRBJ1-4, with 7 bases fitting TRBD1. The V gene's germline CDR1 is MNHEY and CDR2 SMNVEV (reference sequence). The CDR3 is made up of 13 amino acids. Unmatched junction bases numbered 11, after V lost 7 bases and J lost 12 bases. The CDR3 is CASMGQNRGQLFF. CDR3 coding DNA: TGTGCCAGCATGGGGCAGAATAGGGGGCAACTGTTTTTT.